This TCR beta chain was identified in a study of blood T cell repertoires in COVID-19. The ends lost 8 bases at V and 10 bases at J; junction bases unmatched: 11. The CDR3 runs 14 residues. CDR1 LNHDA and CDR2 SQIVND come from the germline V gene (reference sequence). TCRdb keeps only in-frame clones here, not all; method: immunoSEQ multiplex PCR. This table holds some 130,000 clones, more than 80% found once. This sequence joins TRBV19 and TRBJ1-6, with 7 bases aligning to TRBD1. Specimen: peripheral blood. This clonotype was obtained from a human donor in a cohort sampled during active COVID-19. The chain's CDR3 is CASGLLGQTSPLHF. The CDR3 nucleotides are TGTGCCAGTGGTCTATTGGGACAGACCTCACCCCTCCACTTT.